The T cell receptor (beta chain) described here comes from a study of blood T cell repertoires in COVID-19. Across the whole study: The cDNA or gDNA used as material had been derived from T cells, B-cell-depleted T cells, or PBMCs.

Germline V gene lookup returns CDR1 LGHDT and CDR2 YNNKEL (reference sequence). The junction had 18 bases not matched to a gene; V was cut back by 1 base and J by 0 bases. The CDR3 is 20 amino acids. Those enrolled, adults aged roughly 18 to 89 years, came from 25 or so US areas. Participants had their cohort set by participant-reported clinical history. Libraries were prepared by immunoSEQ multiplex PCR; TCRdb keeps only in-frame clonotypes and omits some of them. Altogether under 200,000 clones are present, approximately 91% being singletons, with the ten largest covering about 0.8%. The sample was PBMCs or T cells enriched from blood (not recorded which). This TCR came from a woman aged 18-30 years who had recovered from COVID-19. The gene calls are TRBV3-1 (or the pseudogene TRBV3-2) and TRBJ2-7, with 7 positions matching TRBD2. The CDR3 nucleotides read TGTGCCAGCAGCCAAGGGCGAGAGCGGGATATCCTAATTTTCTCCTACGAGCAGTACTTC. It codes for CASSQGRERDILIFSYEQYF.